This T cell receptor beta chain was observed in a study of T cells in Graves' hyperthyroidism and ophthalmopathy. From germline, CDR1 is SGHTA and CDR2 FQGNSA. Trimming removed 1 base from V and 10 bases from J, with 13 bases in between. This CDR3 spans 13 amino acids. This clonotype was detected once. Its antigen is still unknown. RNA transcripts were the template for amplifying TCR beta CDR3 regions. Initially, a first-round RT-PCR of the TCR CDR3 employed the HTBI primer set. TCRdb passed the multiplex PCR reads through MiXCR, listing each CDR3 protein once. The top ten hold roughly 19% of the sample, which has about 570,000 distinct CDR3 sequences, just over 45% seen once. Findings of the study overall: Within blood appeared most thyroid clonotypes that had expanded above 0.001. In the analysis, a 13 V-J model separated ophthalmopathy from stable hyperthyroidism.

The TCR sequence derives from an adult woman with Graves' disease, either hyperthyroidism or ophthalmopathy (not recorded which). The chain joins TRBV7-2 to TRBJ1-2; D gene uncertain. The specimen sequenced was peripheral blood or thyroid tissue (not recorded which). The CDR3 DNA sequence: TGTGCCAGCAGCTTAGAAGTGGGGAAAGACTACACCTTC. Translating gives CASSLEVGKDYTF.